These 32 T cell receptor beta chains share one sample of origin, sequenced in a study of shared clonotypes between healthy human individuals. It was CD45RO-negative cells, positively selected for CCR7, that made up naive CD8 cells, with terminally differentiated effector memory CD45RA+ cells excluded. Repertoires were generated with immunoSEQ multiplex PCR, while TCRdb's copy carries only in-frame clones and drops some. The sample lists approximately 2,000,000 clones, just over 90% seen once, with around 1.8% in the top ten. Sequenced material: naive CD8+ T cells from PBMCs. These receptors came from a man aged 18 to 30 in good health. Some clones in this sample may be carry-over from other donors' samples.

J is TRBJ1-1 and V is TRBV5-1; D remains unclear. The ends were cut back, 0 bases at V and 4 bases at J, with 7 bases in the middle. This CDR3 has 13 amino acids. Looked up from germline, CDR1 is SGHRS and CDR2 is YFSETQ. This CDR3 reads CASSLDQFTEAFF. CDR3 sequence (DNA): TGCGCCAGCAGCTTGGATCAGTTCACTGAAGCTTTCTTT. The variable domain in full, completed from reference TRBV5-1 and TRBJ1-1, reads KAGVTQTPRYLIKTRGQQVTLSCSPISGHRSVSWYQQTPGQGLQFLFEYFSETQRNKGNFPGRFSGRQFSNSRSEMNVSTLELGDSALYLCASSLDQFTEAFFGQGTRLTVV.

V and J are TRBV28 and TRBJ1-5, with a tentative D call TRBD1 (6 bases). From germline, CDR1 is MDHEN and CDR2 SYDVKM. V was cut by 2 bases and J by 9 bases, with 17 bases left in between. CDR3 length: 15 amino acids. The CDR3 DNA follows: TGTGCCAGCAGTTTACGTCCCAGGGGCAGCGGGCCCCAGCATTTT. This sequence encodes CASSLRPRGSGPQHF. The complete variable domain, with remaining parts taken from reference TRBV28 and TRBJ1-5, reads DVKVTQSSRYLVKRTGEKVFLECVQDMDHENMFWYRQDPGLGLRLIYFSYDVKMKEKGDIPEGYSVSREKKERFSLILESASTNQTSMYLCASSLRPRGSGPQHFGDGTRLSIL.

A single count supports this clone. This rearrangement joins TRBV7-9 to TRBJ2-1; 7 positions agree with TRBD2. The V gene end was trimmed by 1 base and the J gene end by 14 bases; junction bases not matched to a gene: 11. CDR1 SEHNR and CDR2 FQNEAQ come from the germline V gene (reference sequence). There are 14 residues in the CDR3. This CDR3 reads CASSLVYETSREFF. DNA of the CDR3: TGTGCCAGCAGCTTAGTGTATGAGACTAGCCGAGAGTTCTTC.

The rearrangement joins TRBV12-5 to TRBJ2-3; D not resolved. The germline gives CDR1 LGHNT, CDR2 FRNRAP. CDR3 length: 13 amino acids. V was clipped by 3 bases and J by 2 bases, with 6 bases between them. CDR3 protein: CASGLTLTDTQYF. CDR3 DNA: TGTGCTAGTGGTTTAACCCTCACAGATACGCAGTATTTT.

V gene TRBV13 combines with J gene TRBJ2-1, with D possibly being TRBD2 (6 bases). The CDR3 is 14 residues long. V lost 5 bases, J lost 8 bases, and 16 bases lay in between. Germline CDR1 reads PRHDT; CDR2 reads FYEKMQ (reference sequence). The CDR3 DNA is TGTGCCAGCAGCACGCCCCCCCGGAGGGATGAGCAGTTCTTC. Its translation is CASSTPPRRDEQFF.

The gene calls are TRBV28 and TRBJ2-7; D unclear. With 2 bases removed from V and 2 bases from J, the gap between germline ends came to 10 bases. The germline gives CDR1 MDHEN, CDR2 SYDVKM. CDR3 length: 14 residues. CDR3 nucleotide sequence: TGTGCCAGCAGTTTACTTGGGTCAGCCTACGAGCAGTACTTC. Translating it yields CASSLLGSAYEQYF.

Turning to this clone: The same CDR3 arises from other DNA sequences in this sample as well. Written as DNA, the CDR3 is TGCGCCAGCAGTGAAGGGCGGGTAAATGAGCAGTTCTTC. This codes for CASSEGRVNEQFF. The V call is TRBV10-2, the J call TRBJ2-1, with TRBD2 as a possible D gene (5 bases). Germline CDR1 is WSHSY and CDR2 is SAAADI. The CDR3 is made up of 13 amino acids. The V end was cut by 3 bases, the J end by 7 bases, with 10 bases between.

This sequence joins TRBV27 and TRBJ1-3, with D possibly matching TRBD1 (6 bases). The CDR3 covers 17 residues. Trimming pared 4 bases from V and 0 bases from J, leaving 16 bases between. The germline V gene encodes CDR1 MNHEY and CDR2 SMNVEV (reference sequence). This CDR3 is CASSSTPGHLSGNTIYF. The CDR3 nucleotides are TGTGCCAGCAGTTCTACTCCGGGACATCTCTCTGGAAACACCATATATTTT.

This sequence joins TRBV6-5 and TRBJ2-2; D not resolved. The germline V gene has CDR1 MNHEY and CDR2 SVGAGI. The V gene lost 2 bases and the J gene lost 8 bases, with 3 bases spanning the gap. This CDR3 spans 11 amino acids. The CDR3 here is CASSYNGELFF. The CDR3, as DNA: TGTGCCAGCAGTTACAATGGGGAGCTGTTTTTT.

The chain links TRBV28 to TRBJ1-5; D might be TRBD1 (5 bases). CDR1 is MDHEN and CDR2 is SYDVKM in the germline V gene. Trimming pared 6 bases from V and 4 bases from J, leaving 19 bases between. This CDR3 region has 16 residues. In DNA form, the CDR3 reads TGTGCCAGCAGGCGGCTATTGCTGGGGGTTAATCAGCCCCAGCATTTT. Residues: CASRRLLLGVNQPQHF. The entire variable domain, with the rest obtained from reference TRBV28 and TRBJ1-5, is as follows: DVKVTQSSRYLVKRTGEKVFLECVQDMDHENMFWYRQDPGLGLRLIYFSYDVKMKEKGDIPEGYSVSREKKERFSLILESASTNQTSMYLCASRRLLLGVNQPQHFGDGTRLSIL.

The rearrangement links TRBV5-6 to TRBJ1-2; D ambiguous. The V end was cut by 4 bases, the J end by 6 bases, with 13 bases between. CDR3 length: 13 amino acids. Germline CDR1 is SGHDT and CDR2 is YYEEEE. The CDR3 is CASSRVALHGYTF. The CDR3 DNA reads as TGTGCCAGCAGCCGCGTAGCCCTACATGGCTACACCTTC.

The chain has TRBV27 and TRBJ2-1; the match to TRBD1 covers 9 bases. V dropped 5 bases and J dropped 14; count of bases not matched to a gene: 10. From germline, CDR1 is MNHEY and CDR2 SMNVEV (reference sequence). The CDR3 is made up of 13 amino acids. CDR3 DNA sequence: TGTGCCAGCAGTGTGCAGCCGGGACAGGGTGAGTTCTTC. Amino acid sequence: CASSVQPGQGEFF.

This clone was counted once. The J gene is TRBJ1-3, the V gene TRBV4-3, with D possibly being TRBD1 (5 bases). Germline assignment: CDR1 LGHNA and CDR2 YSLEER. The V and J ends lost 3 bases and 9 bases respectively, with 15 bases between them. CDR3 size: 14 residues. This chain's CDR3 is CASSQIGALTTIYF. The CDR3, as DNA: TGCGCCAGCAGCCAGATCGGGGCCTTAACCACCATATATTTT.

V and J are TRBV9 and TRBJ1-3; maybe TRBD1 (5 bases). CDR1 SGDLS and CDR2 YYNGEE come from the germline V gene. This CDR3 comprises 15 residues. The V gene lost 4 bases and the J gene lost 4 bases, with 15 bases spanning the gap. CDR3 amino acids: CASSPVRGQGNTIYF. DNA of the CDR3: TGTGCCAGCAGCCCCGTGCGGGGCCAAGGAAACACCATATATTTT.

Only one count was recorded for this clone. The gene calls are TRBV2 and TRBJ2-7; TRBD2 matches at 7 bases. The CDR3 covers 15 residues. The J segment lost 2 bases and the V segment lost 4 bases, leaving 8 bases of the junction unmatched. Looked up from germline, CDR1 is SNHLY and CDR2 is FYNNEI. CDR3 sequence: CASSVHKAGPYEQYF. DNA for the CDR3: TGTGCCAGCAGTGTACATAAAGCGGGGCCCTACGAGCAGTACTTC.

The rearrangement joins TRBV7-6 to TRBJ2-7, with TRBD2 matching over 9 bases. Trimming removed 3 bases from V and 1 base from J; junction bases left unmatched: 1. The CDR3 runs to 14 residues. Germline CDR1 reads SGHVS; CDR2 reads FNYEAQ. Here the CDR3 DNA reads TGTGCCAGCAGCTTGCGGGAGGGATCCTACGAGCAGTACTTC. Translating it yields CASSLREGSYEQYF.

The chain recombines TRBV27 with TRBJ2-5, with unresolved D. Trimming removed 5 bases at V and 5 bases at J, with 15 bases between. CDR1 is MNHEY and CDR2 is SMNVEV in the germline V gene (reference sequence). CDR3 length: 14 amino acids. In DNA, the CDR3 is TGTGCCAGCAGTATATTCGGCCCACGGGAGACCCAGTACTTC. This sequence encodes CASSIFGPRETQYF.

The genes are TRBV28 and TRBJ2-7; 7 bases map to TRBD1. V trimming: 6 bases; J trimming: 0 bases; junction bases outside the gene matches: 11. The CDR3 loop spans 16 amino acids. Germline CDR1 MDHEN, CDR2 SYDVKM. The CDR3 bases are TGTGCCAGCAGCCTCGACAGGGCATCCTTCTCCTACGAGCAGTACTTC. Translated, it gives CASSLDRASFSYEQYF.

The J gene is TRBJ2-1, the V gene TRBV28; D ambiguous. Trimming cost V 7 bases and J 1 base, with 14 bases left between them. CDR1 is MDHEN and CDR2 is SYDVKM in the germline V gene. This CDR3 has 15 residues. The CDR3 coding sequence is TGTGCCAGCATCTCGAGAGCCCCTTCCTACAATGAGCAGTTCTTC. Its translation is CASISRAPSYNEQFF. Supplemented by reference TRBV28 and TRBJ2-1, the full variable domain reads DVKVTQSSRYLVKRTGEKVFLECVQDMDHENMFWYRQDPGLGLRLIYFSYDVKMKEKGDIPEGYSVSREKKERFSLILESASTNQTSMYLCASISRAPSYNEQFFGPGTRLTVL.

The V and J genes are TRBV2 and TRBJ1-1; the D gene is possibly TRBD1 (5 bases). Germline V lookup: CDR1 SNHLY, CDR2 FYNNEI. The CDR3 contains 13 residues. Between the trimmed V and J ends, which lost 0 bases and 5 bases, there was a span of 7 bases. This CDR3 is CASSEAWGTEAFF. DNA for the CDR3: TGTGCCAGCAGTGAAGCTTGGGGGACTGAAGCTTTCTTT.

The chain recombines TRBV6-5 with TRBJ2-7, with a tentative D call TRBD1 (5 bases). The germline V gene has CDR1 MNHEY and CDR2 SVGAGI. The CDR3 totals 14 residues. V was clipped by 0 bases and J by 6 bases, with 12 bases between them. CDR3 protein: CASSYSSWGAEQYF. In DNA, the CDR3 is TGTGCCAGCAGTTACTCGAGTTGGGGCGCCGAGCAGTACTTC.

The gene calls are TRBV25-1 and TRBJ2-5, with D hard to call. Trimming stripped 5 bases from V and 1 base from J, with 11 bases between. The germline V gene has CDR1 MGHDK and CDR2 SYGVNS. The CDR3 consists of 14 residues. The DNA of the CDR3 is TGTGCCAGCAGTCCCCGGACGGCCCAAGAGACCCAGTACTTC. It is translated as CASSPRTAQETQYF.

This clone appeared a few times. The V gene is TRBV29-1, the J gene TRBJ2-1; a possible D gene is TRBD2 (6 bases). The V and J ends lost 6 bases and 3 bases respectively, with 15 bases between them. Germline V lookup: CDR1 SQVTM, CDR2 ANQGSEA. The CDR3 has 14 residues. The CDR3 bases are TGCAGCGTATCCCCGGGGGTAGGCTACAATGAGCAGTTCTTC. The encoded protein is CSVSPGVGYNEQFF.

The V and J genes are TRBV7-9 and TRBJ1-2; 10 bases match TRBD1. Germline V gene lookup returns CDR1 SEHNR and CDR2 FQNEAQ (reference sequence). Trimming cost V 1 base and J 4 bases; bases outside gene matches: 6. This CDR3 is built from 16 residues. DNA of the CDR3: TGTGCCAGCAGCTTAGGGACAGGGGGTGGCCCCTATGGCTACACCTTC. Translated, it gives CASSLGTGGGPYGYTF.

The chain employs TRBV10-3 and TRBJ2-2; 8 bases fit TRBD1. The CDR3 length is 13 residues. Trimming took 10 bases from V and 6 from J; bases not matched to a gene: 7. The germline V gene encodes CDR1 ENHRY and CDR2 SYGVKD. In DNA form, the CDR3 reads TGTGCCACTAGCGACAGGGGCGCCGGGGAGCTGTTTTTT. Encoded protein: CATSDRGAGELFF.

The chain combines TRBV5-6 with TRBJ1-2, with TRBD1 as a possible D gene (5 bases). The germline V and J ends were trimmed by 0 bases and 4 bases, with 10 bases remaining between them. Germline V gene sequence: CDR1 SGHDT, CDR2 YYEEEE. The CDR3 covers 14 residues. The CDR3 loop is CASSLGAGFYGYTF. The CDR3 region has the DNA TGTGCCAGCAGCTTGGGCGCAGGGTTCTATGGCTACACCTTC.

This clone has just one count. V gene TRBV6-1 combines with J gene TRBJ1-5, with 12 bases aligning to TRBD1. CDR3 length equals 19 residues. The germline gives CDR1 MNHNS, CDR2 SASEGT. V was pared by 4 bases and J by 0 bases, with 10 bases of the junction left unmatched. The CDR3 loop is CASSAHRDRGPYSNQPQHF. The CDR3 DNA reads TGTGCCAGCAGTGCTCACCGGGACAGGGGGCCCTATAGCAATCAGCCCCAGCATTTT.

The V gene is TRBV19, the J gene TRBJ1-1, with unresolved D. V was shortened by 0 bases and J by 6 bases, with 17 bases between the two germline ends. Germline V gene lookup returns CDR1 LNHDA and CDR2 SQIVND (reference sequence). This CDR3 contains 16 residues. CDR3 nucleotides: TGTGCCAGTAGTATAGATGGGAGGCTGGAGATCCCTGAAGCTTTCTTT. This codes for CASSIDGRLEIPEAFF.

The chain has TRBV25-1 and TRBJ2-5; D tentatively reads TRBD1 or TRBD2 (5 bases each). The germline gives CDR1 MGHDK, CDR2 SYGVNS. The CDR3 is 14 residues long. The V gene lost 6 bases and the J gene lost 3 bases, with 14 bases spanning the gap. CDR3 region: CASRKGTEKETQYF. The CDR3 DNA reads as TGTGCCAGCAGGAAGGGGACCGAGAAAGAGACCCAGTACTTC.

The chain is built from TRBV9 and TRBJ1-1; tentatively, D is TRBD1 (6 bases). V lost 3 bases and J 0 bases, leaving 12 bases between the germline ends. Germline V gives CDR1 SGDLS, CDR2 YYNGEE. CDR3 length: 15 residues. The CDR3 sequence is CASSAPQGLNTEAFF. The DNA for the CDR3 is TGTGCCAGCAGCGCCCCACAGGGACTGAACACTGAAGCTTTCTTT.

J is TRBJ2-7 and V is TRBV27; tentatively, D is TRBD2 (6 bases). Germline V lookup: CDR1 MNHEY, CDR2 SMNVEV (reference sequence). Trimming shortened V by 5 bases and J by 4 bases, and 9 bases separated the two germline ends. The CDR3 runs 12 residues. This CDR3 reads CASSGGTYEQYF. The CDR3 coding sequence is TGTGCCAGCAGTGGCGGGACTTACGAGCAGTACTTC.

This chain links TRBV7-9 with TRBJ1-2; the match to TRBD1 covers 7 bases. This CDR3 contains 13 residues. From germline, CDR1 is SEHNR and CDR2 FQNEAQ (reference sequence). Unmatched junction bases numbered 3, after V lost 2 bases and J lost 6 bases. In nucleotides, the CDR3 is TGTGCCAGCAGCTTACTGCAGGGGGATGGCTACACCTTC. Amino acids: CASSLLQGDGYTF. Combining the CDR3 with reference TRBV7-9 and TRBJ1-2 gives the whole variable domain DTGVSQNPRHKITKRGQNVTFRCDPISEHNRLYWYRQTLGQGPEFLTYFQNEAQLEKSRLLSDRFSAERPKGSFSTLEIQRTEQGDSAMYLCASSLLQGDGYTFGSGTRLTVV.